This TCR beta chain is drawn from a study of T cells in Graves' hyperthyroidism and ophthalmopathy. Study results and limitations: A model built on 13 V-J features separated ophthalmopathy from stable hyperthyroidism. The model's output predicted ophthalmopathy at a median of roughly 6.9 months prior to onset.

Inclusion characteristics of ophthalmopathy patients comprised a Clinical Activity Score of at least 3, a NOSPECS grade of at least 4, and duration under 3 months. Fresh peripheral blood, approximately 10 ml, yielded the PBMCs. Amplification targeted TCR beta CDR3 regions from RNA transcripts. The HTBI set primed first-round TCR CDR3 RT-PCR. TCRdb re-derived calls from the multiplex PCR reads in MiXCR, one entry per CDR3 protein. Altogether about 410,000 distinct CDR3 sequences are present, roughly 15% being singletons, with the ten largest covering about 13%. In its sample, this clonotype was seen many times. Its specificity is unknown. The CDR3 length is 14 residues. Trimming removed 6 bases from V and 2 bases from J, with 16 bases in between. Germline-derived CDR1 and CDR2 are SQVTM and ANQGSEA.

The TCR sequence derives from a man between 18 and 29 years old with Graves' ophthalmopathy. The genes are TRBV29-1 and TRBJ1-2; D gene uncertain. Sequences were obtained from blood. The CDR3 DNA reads TGCAGCGTGCCCCCTTCGAAAGAGAACTATGGCTACACCTTC. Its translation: CSVPPSKENYGYTF. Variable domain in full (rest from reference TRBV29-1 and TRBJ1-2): SAVISQKPSRDICQRGTSLTIQCQVDSQVTMMFWYRQQPGQSLTLIATANQGSEATYESGFVIDKFPISRPNLTFSTLTVSNMSPEDSSIYLCSVPPSKENYGYTFGSGTRLTVV.